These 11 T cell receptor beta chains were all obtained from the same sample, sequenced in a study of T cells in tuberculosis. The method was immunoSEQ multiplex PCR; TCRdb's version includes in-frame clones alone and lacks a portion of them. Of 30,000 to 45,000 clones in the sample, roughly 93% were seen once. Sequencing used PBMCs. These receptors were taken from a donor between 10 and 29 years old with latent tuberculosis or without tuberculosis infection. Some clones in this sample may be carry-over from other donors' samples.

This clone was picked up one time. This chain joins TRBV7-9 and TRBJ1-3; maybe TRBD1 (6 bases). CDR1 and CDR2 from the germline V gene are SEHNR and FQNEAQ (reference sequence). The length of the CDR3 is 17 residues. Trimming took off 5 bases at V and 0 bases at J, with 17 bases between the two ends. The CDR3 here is CASSRAVTGYSGNTIYF. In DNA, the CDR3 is TGTGCCAGCAGCCGCGCTGTCACAGGGTACTCTGGAAACACCATATATTTT.

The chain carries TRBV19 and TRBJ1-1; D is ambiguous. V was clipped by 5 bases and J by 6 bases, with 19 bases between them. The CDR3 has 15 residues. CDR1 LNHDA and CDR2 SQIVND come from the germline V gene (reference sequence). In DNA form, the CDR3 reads TGTGCCAGTAGTCCGAGTATCGGGTTACGGGCTGAAGCTTTCTTT. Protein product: CASSPSIGLRAEAFF.

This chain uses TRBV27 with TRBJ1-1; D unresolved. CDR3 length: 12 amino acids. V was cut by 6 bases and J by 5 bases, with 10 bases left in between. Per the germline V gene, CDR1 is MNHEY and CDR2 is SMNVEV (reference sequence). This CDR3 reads CASRQPGTEAFF. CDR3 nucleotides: TGTGCCAGCAGGCAGCCGGGTACTGAAGCTTTCTTT.

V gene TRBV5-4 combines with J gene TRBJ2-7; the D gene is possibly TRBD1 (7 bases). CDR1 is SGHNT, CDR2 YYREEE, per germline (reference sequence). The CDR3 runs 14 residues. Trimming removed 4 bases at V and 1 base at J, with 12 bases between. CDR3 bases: TGTGCCAGCAGCGCGCGGGACAGTTCCTACGAGCAGTACTTC. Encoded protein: CASSARDSSYEQYF.

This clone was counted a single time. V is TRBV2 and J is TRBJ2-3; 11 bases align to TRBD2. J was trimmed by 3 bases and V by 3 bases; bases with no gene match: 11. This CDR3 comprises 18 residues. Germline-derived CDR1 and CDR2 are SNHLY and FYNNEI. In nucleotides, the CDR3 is TGTGCCAGCAGTGACCTCCTCCAGACTAGCGGGGTAACAGATACGCAGTATTTT. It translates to CASSDLLQTSGVTDTQYF.

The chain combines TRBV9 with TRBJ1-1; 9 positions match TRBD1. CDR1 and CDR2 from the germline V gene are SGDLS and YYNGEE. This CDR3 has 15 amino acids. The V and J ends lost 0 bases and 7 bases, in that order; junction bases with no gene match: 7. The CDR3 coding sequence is TGTGCCAGCAGCGTAGAGGGGACAGGGATTGGTGAAGCTTTCTTT. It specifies CASSVEGTGIGEAFF.

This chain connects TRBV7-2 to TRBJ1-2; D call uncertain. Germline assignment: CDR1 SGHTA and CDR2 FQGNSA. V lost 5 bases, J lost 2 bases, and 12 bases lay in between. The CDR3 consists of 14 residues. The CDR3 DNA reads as TGTGCCAGCAGCCACGGGTGGTCGAACTATGGCTACACCTTC. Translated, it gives CASSHGWSNYGYTF.

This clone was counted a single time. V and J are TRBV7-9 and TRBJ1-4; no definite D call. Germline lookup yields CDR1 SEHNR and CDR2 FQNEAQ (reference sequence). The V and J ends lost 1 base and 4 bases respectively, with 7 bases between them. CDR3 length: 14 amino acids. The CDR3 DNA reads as TGTGCCAGCAGCTTAGTTCAGTTTAATGAAAAACTGTTTTTT. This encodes CASSLVQFNEKLFF.

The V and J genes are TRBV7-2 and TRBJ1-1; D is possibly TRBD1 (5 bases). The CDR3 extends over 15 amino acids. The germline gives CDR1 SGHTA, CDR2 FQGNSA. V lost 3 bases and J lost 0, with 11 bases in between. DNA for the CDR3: TGTGCCAGCAGCTTGCAGGGAAGCTTGAACACTGAAGCTTTCTTT. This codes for CASSLQGSLNTEAFF.

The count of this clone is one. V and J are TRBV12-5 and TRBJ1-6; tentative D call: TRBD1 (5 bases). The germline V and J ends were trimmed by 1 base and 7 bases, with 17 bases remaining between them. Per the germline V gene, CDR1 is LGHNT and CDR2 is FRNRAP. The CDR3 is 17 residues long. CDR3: CASGLALGAGRNSPLHF. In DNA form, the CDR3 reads TGTGCTAGTGGTTTGGCACTCGGGGCAGGGAGGAATTCACCCCTCCACTTT.

CDR3 DNA: TGCAGTGCTAGAGCAGGGTACGGAGCTTTCTTT. Residues: CSARAGYGAFF. The chain has TRBV20-1 and TRBJ1-1; perhaps TRBD1 as D (5 bases). V gave up 1 base and J gave up 10 bases, with 10 bases separating them. The germline V gene encodes CDR1 DFQATT and CDR2 SNEGSKA (reference sequence). This CDR3 is 11 amino acids long.